This T cell receptor (beta chain) emerged from a study of shared clonotypes between healthy human individuals. The study, taken as a whole, reports: Clonotype sharing among donors likely depends on sequencing depth.

Regarding this clone: Its target is not known.

CDR3 size: 16 residues. Trimming took 3 bases from V and 7 from J; bases not matched to a gene: 5. Looked up from germline, CDR1 is SGHRS and CDR2 is YFSETQ. Each of the donors was a healthy adult who was HIV-negative and had not had a recent acute infection or vaccination. The donors were all Caucasian adults (living in Nashville, Tennessee). The table came from immunoSEQ multiplex PCR; TCRdb's copy has only in-frame clones and leaves some out. The repertoire holds 950,000 to 1,100,000 clones, with 65% to 75% as singletons. The chain has TRBV5-1 and TRBJ2-3; TRBD2 matches 16 bases. The clonotype was recovered from a man between 18 and 35 years old in good health. The source material was memory CD4+ T cells sorted from blood. Specified subset: CD45RA-negative fraction. The CDR3, as DNA: TGCGCCAGCAGCTCGGGACTAGCGGGGGGGCGAAATACGCAGTATTTT. Translation gives CASSSGLAGGRNTQYF. The whole variable domain, filled in from reference TRBV5-1 and TRBJ2-3, reads KAGVTQTPRYLIKTRGQQVTLSCSPISGHRSVSWYQQTPGQGLQFLFEYFSETQRNKGNFPGRFSGRQFSNSRSEMNVSTLELGDSALYLCASSSGLAGGRNTQYFGPGTRLTVL.